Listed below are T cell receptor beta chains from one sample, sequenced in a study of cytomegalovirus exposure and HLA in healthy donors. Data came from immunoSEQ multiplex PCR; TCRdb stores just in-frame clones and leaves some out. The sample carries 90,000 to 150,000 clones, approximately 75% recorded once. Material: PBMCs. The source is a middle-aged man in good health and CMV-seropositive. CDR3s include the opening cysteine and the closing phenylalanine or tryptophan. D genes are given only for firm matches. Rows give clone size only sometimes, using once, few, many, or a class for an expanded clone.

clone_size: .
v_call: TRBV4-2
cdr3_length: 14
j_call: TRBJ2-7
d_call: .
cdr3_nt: TGTGCCAGCAGCCAAACGCGGGACTCCTACGAGCAGTACTTC
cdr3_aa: CASSQTRDSYEQYF

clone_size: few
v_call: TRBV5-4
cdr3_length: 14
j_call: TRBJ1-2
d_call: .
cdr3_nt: TGTGCCAGCAGCTTGGGAGCTGCTAACTATGGCTACACCTTC
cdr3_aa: CASSLGAANYGYTF

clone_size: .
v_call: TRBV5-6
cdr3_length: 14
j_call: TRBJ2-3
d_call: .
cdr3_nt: TGTGCCAGCAGCAAAGGAGGGCCGGCAGATACGCAGTATTTT
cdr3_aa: CASSKGGPADTQYF

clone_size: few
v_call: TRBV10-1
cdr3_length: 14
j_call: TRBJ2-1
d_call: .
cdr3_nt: TGCGCCAGCAGCGAAAGCGGCTCCTACAATGAGCAGTTCTTC
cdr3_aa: CASSESGSYNEQFF

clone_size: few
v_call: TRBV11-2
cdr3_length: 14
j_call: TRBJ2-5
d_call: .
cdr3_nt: TGTGCCAGCAGCTTACGCGGGTGGCAAGAGACCCAGTACTTC
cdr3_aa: CASSLRGWQETQYF

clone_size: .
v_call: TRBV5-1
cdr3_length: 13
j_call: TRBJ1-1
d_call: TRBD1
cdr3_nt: TGCGCCAGCAGCTCGACAGGGAGCACTGAAGCTTTCTTT
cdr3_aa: CASSSTGSTEAFF

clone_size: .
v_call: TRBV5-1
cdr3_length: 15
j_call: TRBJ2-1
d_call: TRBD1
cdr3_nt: TGCGCCAGCAGCTTGGCGGGACAGACCTACAATGAGCAGTTCTTC
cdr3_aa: CASSLAGQTYNEQFF

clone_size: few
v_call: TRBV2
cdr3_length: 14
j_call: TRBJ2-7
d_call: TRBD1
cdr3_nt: TGTGCCAGCAGCGCCGACAGGGGGGACTACGAGCAGTACTTC
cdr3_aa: CASSADRGDYEQYF

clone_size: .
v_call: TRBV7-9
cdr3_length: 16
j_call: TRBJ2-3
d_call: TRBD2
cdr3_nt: TGTGCCAGCAGCTCGGGTTCCCCGGGGGGGGCAGATACGCAGTATTTT
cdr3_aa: CASSSGSPGGADTQYF

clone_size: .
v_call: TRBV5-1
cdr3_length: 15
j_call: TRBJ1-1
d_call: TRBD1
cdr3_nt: TGCGCCAGCAGCCCACGGGGACAGACGAACACTGAAGCTTTCTTT
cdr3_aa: CASSPRGQTNTEAFF

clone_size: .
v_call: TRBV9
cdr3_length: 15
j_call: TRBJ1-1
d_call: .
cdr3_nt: TGTGCCAGCAGCGGCAGCGGGGGGGCGAGCACTGAAGCTTTCTTT
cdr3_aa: CASSGSGGASTEAFF

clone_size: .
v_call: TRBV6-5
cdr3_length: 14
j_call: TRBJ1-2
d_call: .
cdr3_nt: TGTGCCAGCAGTGCAGCCGGGACAAACTATGGCTACACCTTC
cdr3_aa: CASSAAGTNYGYTF

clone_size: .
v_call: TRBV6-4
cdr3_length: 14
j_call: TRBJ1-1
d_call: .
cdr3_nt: TGTGCCAGCAGTGCGCTAGCCGGGGGGACTGAAGCTTTCTTT
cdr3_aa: CASSALAGGTEAFF

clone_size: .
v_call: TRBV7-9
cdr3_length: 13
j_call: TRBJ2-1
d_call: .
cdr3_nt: TGTGCCAGCAGCGCACCCCTAGTTAATGAGCAGTTCTTC
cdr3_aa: CASSAPLVNEQFF

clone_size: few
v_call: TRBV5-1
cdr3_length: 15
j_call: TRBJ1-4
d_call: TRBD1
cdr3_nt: TGCGCCAGCAGCCCTTCCGGGACAGAGAATGAAAAACTGTTTTTT
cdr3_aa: CASSPSGTENEKLFF

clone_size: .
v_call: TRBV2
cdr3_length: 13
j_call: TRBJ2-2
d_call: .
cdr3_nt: TGTGCCAGCAGTGTAATCCGTAGCGGGGAGCTGTTTTTT
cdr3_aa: CASSVIRSGELFF

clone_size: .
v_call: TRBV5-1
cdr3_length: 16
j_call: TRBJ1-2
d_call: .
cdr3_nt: TGCGCCAGCAGCTTGGGATCGGGGAGGCTCCGCGGGGGCTACACCTTC
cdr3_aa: CASSLGSGRLRGGYTF

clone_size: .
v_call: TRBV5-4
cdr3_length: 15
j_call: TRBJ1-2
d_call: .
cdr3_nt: TGTGCCAGCAGCTTTTATGTGGGAGGGAACTATGGCTACACCTTC
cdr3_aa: CASSFYVGGNYGYTF

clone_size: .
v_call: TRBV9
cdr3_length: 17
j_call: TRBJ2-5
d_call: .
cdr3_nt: TGTGCCAGCAGCGTAGGAAGTTATGGACTACGAACAGAGACCCAGTACTTC
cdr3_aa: CASSVGSYGLRTETQYF

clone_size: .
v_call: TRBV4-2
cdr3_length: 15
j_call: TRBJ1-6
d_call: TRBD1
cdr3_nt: TGTGCCAGCAGCCAGGGGGACAGGGAAGGATCACCCCTCCACTTT
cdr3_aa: CASSQGDREGSPLHF

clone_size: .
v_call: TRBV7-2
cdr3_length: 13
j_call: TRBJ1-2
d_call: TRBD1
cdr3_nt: TGTGCCAGCAGCTTAGGGACAGGAGGTGGCTACACCTTC
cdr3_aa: CASSLGTGGGYTF

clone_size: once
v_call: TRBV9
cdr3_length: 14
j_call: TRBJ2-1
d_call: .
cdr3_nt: TGCGCCAGCAGCGTAAAGGGAGGATACAATGAGCAGTTCTTC
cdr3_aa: CASSVKGGYNEQFF

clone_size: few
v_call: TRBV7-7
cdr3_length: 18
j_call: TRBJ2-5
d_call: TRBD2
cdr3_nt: TGTGCTAGCAGCTTAGCGACTAGCGGGGGGGCCGAGGAAGAGACCCAGTACTTC
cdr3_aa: CASSLATSGGAEEETQYF

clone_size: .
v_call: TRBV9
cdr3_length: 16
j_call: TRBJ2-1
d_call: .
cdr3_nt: TGTGCCAGCAGCCCCCGGACTGCCCAGGCGTACAATGAGCAGTTCTTC
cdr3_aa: CASSPRTAQAYNEQFF

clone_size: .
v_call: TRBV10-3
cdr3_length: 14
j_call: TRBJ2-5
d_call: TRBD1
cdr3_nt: TGTGCCATCAGTCTGGGACAGGGGGAAGAGACCCAGTACTTC
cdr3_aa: CAISLGQGEETQYF

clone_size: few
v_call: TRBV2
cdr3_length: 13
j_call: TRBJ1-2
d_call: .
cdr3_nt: TGTGCCAGTCGGGACTCAGCTAACTATGGCTACACCTTC
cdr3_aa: CASRDSANYGYTF

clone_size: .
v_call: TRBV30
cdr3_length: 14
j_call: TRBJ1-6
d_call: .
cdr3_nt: TGTGCCTGGAGTCCAGGGCATAGTAATTCACCCCTCCACTTT
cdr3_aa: CAWSPGHSNSPLHF

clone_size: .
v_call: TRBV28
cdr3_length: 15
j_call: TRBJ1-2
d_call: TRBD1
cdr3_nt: TGTGCCAGCAGTTTATTGACAGGGTCTTTAAGGGGCTACACCTTC
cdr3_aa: CASSLLTGSLRGYTF

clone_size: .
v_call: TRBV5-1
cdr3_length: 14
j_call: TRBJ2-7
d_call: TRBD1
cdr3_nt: TGCGCCAGCAGCCAGACTTCAGGGGGCCACGAGCAGTACTTC
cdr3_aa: CASSQTSGGHEQYF